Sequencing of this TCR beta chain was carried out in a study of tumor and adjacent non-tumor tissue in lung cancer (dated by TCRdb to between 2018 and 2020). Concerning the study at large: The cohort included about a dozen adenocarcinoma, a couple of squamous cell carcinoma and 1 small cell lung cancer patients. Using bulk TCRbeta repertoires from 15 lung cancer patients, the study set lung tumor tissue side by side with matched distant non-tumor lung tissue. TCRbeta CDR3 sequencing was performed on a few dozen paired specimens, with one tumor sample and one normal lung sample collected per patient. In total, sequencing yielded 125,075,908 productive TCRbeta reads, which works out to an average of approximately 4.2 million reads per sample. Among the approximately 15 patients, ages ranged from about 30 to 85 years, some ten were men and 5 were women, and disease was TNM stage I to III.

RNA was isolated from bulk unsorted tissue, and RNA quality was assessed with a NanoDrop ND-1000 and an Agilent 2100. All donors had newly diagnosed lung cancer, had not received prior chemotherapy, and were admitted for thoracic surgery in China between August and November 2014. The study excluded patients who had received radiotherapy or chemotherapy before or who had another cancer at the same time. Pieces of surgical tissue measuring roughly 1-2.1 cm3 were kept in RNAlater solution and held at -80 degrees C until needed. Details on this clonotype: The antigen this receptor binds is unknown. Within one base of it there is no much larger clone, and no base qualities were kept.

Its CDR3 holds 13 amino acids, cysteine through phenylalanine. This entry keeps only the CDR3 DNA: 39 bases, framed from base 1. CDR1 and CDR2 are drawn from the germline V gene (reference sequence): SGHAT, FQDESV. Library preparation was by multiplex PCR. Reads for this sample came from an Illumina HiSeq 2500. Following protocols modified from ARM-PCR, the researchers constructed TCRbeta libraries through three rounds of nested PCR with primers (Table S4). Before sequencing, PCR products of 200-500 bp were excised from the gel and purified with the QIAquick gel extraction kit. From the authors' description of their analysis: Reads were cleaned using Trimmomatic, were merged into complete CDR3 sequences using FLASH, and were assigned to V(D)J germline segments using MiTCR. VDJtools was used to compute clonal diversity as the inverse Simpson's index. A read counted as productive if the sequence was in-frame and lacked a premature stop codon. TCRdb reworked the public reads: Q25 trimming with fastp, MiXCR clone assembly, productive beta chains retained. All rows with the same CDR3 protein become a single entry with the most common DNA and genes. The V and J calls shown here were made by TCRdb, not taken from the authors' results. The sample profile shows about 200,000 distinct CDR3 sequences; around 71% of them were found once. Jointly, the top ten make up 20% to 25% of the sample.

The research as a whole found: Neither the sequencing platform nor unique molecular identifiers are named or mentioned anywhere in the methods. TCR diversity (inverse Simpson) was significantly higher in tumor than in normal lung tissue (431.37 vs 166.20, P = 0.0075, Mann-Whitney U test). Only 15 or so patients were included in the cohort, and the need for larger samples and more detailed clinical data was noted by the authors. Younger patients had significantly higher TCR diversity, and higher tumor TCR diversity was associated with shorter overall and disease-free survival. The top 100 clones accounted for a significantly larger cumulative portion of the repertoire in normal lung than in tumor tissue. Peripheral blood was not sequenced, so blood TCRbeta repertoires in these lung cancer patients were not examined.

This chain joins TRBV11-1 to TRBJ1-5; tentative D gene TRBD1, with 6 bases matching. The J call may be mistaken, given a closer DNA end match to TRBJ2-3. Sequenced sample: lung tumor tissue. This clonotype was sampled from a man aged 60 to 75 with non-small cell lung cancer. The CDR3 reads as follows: CASSLDRVQPQYF. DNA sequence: TGTGCCAGCAGCTTAGACAGGGTTCAGCCCCAGTATTTT.